The entry that follows covers one T cell receptor (beta chain) sequence. The antigen remains unidentified. The CDR3 has 16 amino acids. Per the germline V gene, CDR1 is MNHNY and CDR2 is SVGAGI (reference sequence). The V and J ends lost 0 bases and 0 bases respectively, with 6 bases between them. TCRdb reprocessed the RACE reads via MiXCR and lists one record per CDR3 protein. The sample consists of 180,000 or so distinct CDR3 sequences, approximately 20% of them appearing once. This sample was taken from a study of human T cells and chemical hapten exposure. General study findings and limits: Expanded TCRs formed significantly more large CDR3 similarity clusters than controls.

As to time point: patch test 1, 2 weeks after DPC sensitization. The treatment is: therapeutic diphenylcyclopropenone sensitization with weekly scalp DPC. The origin of this receptor is a woman between 45 and 60 years old with alopecia areata. Some clones in this sample may be carry-over from other donors' samples. This specimen consisted of whole blood, obtained in connection with sensitization to the hapten diphenylcyclopropenone (DPC). This chain connects TRBV6-6 to TRBJ2-6; no definite D call. DNA of the CDR3: TGTGCCAGCAGTTACTCGACAAACTCTGGGGCCAACGTCCTGACTTTC. Translating gives CASSYSTNSGANVLTF.